This paragraph covers one TCR beta chain sequence. This sample was taken from a study of cytomegalovirus exposure and HLA in healthy donors. CDR3 size: 15 residues. The V end was cut by 8 bases, the J end by 2 bases, with 19 bases between. Looked up from germline, CDR1 is MNHNS and CDR2 is SASEGT. The PCR had 60 Vbeta and 13 Jbeta primers. TCRdb keeps only in-frame clones here, not all; method: immunoSEQ multiplex PCR. The sample totals 130,000 or so clones. The V call is TRBV6-1, the J call TRBJ2-7; possibly TRBD2 for D (6 bases). Sequencing input: PBMCs. The source is a woman aged 40-49 years in good health and CMV-seronegative. CDR3 bases: TGTGCCAGCCCCCCCCGCGGGACGCGAGCCTACGAGCAGTACTTC. This encodes CASPPRGTRAYEQYF.